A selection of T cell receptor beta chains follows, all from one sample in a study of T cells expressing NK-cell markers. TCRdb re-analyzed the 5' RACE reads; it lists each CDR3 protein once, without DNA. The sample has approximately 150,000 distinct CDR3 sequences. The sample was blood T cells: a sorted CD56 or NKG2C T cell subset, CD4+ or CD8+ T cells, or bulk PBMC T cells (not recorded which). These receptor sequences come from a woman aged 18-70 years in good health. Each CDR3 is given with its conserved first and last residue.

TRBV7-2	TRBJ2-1	CASSPQAGYEQFF
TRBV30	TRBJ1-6	CAWSEGQANSPLHF
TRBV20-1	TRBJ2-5	CSALGGAETQYF
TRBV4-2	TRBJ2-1	CASSLRRNEQFF
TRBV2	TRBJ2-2	CASRATLGPGELFF
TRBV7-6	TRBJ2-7	CASSLGSNEQYF
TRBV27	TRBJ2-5	CASSPGGPGRGTQYF
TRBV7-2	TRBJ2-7	CASSLLGGRALYEQYF
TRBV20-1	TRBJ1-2	CSAGGEYYGYTF
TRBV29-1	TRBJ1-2	CSDYSGGYGYTF
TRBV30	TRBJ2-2	CAWTDRPGELFF
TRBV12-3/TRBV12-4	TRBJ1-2	CASRLSGTGTFGYTF
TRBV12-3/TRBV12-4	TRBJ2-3	CASSLAISTDTQYF
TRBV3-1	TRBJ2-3	CASSQRGEDTQYF
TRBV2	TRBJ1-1	CASSYGQSLEAFF
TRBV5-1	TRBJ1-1	CASNLDRTEAFF
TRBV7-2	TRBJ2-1	CASSRRQADNEQFF
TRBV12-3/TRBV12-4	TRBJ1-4	CASSLRGANEKLFF
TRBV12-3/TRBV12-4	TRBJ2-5	CASSLSSGRTMYQETQYF
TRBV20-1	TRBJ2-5	CSAIGGGETQYF
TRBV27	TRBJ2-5	CASSSATWSPSTETQYF
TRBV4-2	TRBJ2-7	CASSREGVRYEQYF
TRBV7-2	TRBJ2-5	CASSPRHGYQETQYF
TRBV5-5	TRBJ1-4	CASSLDTGVNEKLFF
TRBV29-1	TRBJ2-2	CSVELANTGELFF
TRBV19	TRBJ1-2	CASRQTYGYTF
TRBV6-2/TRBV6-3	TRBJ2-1	CASSYSAELAALFF
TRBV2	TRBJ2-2	CASSEDTGELFF
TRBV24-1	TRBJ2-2	CATSESGSGPAGELFF
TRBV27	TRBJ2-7	CASSLLAGWEQYF
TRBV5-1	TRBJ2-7	CASSPGPPGRTLDGEQYF
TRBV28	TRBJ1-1	CASSRTDFGTEAFF
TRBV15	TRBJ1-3	CATSSGTGGSGNTIYF
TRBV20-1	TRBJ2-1	CSARGGRASNEQFF
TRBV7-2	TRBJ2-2	CASSLRPTSTGELFF
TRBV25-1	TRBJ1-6	CASSKGTGTGGNSPLHF
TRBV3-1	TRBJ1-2	CASSTLPGQGAGNYGYTF
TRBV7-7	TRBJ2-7	CASSPATGYEQYF
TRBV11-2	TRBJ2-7	CASSLGIGQGKYEQYF
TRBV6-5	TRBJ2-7	CASSYEGSAAYEQYF
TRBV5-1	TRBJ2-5	CASSRTSGGVETQYF
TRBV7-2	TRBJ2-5	CASSLGVRKETQYF
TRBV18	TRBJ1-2	CASTGVNYGYTF
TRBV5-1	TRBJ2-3	CASSLDSSAGGSTDTQYF
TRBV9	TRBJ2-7	CASSEGLAASYEQYF
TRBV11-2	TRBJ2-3	CASSLAGGPSDTDTQYF
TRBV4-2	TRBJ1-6	CASSQDRTGSPLHF
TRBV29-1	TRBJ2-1	CSVATGLGEQFF
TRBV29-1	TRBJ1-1	CSVRWDSEAFF
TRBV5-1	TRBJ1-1	CASSFGENTEAFF